A selection of T cell receptor beta chains follows, all from one sample in a study of CXCR3-negative and CXCR3-positive naive CD8 T cells. TCRdb reprocessed the 5' RACE reads, keeping one entry per CDR3 protein, no DNA. Recorded for this sample: tens of thousands of distinct CDR3 sequences. The sample consisted of naive CXCR3+ CD8+ T cells from blood. Receptor source: a human donor in good health. Some clones in this sample may be carry-over from other donors' samples. CDR3s include the opening cysteine and the closing phenylalanine or tryptophan. Size is omitted from some rows. Given values are once, few, many or a class for expanded clones.

J,size,length,V,CDR3
TRBJ2-1,.,15,TRBV4-3,CASSQDISSYNEQFF
TRBJ2-7,.,14,TRBV27,CASSYRVAGYEQYF
TRBJ2-3,.,20,TRBV7-3,CASSFGLAGGPTRRTDTQYF
TRBJ1-1,.,14,TRBV20-1,CSAWDEAMNTEAFF
TRBJ2-1,medium-sized,17,TRBV4-3,CASSQDHWGQQYNEQFF
TRBJ2-3,.,14,TRBV29-1,CSVRVGLVTDTQYF
TRBJ2-7,.,15,TRBV20-1,CSAFQEETESYEQYF
TRBJ1-5,.,15,TRBV28,CASSRDRGSNQPQHF
TRBJ1-1,.,15,TRBV29-1,CSALTGGGMNTEAFF
TRBJ2-2,.,18,TRBV14,CASSQDRRGFGDTGELFF
TRBJ2-1,.,11,TRBV6-2/TRBV6-3,CASRNGTRQFF
TRBJ2-7,.,13,TRBV29-1,CSVEDLLLSEQYF
TRBJ2-7,.,12,TRBV19,CASSRDGYEQYF
TRBJ2-1,.,14,TRBV5-5,CASSLPLGVYEQFF
TRBJ2-5,.,17,TRBV4-1,CASSHPRTGAPQETQYF
TRBJ2-3,.,16,TRBV7-8,CASSPVVALVADTQYF
TRBJ2-7,.,14,TRBV28,CASRRGQGSHEQYF
TRBJ2-7,.,13,TRBV7-2,CASSLWTDYEQYF
TRBJ2-6,.,17,TRBV12-3/TRBV12-4,CASSPSGTAAGANVLTF
TRBJ2-7,.,14,TRBV30,CAWSPSDPSYEQYF
TRBJ2-7,.,13,TRBV12-3/TRBV12-4,CASSFSGGREQYF
TRBJ1-4,.,15,TRBV6-6,CASSAGGITNEKLFF
TRBJ2-7,.,13,TRBV5-1,CASSHITGYEQYF
TRBJ2-1,.,15,TRBV20-1,CSAGGLAGIFYEQFF
TRBJ2-1,.,15,TRBV9,CASSVETSGVPEQFF
TRBJ2-7,.,12,TRBV6-2/TRBV6-3,CASSYSSFEQYF
TRBJ2-2,.,15,TRBV20-1,CSARFPGERPGELFF
TRBJ1-5,.,15,TRBV5-5,CASSEEDRDNQPQHF
TRBJ1-1,.,12,TRBV29-1,CSVEQGFTEAFF
TRBJ1-1,.,16,TRBV3-1,CASSQGPGLMNTEAFF
TRBJ2-1,.,19,TRBV29-1,CSVQGGYILAGVVHNEQFF
TRBJ2-7,.,13,TRBV29-1,CSVRTGASYEQYF
TRBJ2-3,.,17,TRBV3-1,CASSPRTSGGAPDTQYF
TRBJ2-7,.,16,TRBV6-2/TRBV6-3,CASRPLGAGGTYEQYF
TRBJ2-2,.,16,TRBV20-1,CSARDAWGARVGELFF
TRBJ1-2,.,13,TRBV12-3/TRBV12-4,CASSSGGGYGYTF
TRBJ2-1,.,17,TRBV10-3,CAISAAGQGTIDNEQFF
TRBJ2-5,.,15,TRBV2,CASTDPTQNEETQYF
TRBJ1-1,.,15,TRBV9,CASSPSGTGGTEAFF
TRBJ1-5,.,13,TRBV12-3/TRBV12-4,CASSLGGWQPQHF
TRBJ1-4,.,15,TRBV30,CAWSPPPGANEKLFF
TRBJ2-1,.,17,TRBV14,CASSQDWLAGGFSEQFF